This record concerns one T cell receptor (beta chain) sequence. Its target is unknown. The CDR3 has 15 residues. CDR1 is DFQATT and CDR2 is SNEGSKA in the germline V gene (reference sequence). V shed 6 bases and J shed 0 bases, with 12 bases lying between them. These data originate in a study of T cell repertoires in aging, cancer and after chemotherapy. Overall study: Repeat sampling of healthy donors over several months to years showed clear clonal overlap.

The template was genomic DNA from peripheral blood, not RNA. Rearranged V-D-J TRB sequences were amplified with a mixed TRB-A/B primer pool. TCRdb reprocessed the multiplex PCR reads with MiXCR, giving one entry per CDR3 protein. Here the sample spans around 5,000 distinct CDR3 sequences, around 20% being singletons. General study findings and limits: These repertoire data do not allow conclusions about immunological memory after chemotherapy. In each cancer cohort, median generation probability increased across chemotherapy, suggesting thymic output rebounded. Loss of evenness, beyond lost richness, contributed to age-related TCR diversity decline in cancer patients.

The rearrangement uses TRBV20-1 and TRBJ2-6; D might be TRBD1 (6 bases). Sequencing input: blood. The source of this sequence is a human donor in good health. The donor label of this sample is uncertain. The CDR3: CSAQDRSSGANVLTF. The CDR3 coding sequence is TGCAGTGCACAGGACAGATCCTCTGGGGCCAACGTCCTGACTTTC.